This TCR beta chain was sequenced for a study of regulatory T cells in long-lasting Graves disease (dated by TCRdb to the early 2020s). About the investigation overall: Patients with newly diagnosed Graves' disease had been on antithyroid drugs for under 3 months. Patients with persistent Graves' disease were compared with patients with newly diagnosed Graves' disease using TCR sequencing and RNA sequencing of peripheral blood. A total of some 33 samples were covered by TCR sequencing, comprising roughly 13 persistent and about 20 newly diagnosed Graves' disease patients. The study took place in China and was registered as a clinical trial.

Per the publication, the time point label means: newly diagnosed GD, antithyroid drugs for less than 3 months. For both TCR sequencing and RNA sequencing, RNA was extracted from PBMCs in TRIzol. The diagnosis of Graves' disease was made according to American Thyroid Association guidelines. Patients were recruited from an endocrinology department in Xi'an, China. Each patient gave approximately 10 milliliters of peripheral blood, collected in an EDTA anticoagulant tube. Ficoll Paque Plus density gradient separation was used to isolate PBMCs, and no further T cell sorting was performed. An Agilent 2100 Bioanalyzer and agarose gel were used to check RNA quality, while a NanoDrop 2000 measured RNA concentration. General study outcomes and caveats: Only peripheral blood was studied, because thyroid tissue, the primary lesion, was inaccessible. Sequencing and analysis were restricted to the TCR beta chain. A larger number of public clonotypes was shared among persistent patients (around 3,000) than among newly diagnosed patients (approximately 1,000). Persistent Graves' disease patients showed lower TCR Shannon entropy and fewer highly expanded clones than newly diagnosed patients, suggesting clonal expansion. The authors noted that the small sample size was a limitation that may lower accuracy. Persistent disease showed preferential use of TRBV28, TRBJ1-2 and TRBJ2-5, whereas newly diagnosed disease favored TRBV20-1 and TRBJ2-1.

Note on this clonotype: The target of this receptor is not known. No much larger clone exists at a distance of one base, and base qualities are not known.

V ends up 3 bases short and J 7 bases short, with an unmatched junction base count of 24. From the cysteine through the phenylalanine, the CDR3 covers 21 amino acids. The retained sequence is limited to the CDR3, 63 bases, with the frame set at the first base. The germline V gene encodes CDR1 KGHSH and CDR2 LQKENI. The method was multiplex PCR. The sequencer was an Illumina HiSeq 4000. CDR3 regions were amplified by Arm-PCR with iRepertoire HTBI primers to construct TCR beta libraries. PCR products were gel purified before sequencing. The authors' pipeline ran thus. Gene usage analysis of CDR3 amino acid clonotypes used the approximately 56 TRBV and 14 to 15 TRBJ segments found across samples. COPE and FqMerger were used to merge the filtered high-quality paired reads into contigs. Contigs were aligned with BLAST to IMGT TRBV, TRBD and TRBJ reference genes, and CDR3 was defined per IMGT. Any clonotype with a frequency above 0.1% was counted as a highly expanded clone. Repertoire diversity was measured by Shannon entropy, and V-J evenness by the Gini coefficient. A clonotype was considered public if more than one individual shared it. TCRdb applied fastp at Q25 and MiXCR to the public reads, then kept only in-frame beta chains. Here each entry gathers all rows of one CDR3 protein and keeps the most common genes and DNA. These V and J calls rely on TCRdb rather than the paper's analysis. In all, the sample holds about 620,000 distinct CDR3 sequences, and roughly 15% of those were seen once. Clones ranked in the top ten supply around a sixth of the sample.

The sample was also linked to a second study, of T cells in Graves' hyperthyroidism and ophthalmopathy. The second source states: A patient counted as having stable Graves' hyperthyroidism if no progression to ophthalmopathy occurred over 18 months of follow-up. Hyperthyroidism patients were aged 18 to 65 years and newly diagnosed, with disease duration of less than 2 months. The study excluded patients with uncontrolled infections, other autoimmune diseases, pregnancy or lactation. Diagnoses relied on clinical symptoms, serum thyroxine and TRAb, thyroid ultrasound and orbital computed tomography. A first-round RT-PCR of the TCR CDR3 used the HTBI primer set with the Qiagen OneStep RT-PCR kit. Blood samples also contained most of the expanded thyroid clonotypes (frequency above 0.001), which suggests that blood repertoires may reflect thyroid immune responses. Ophthalmopathy was separated from stable hyperthyroidism by a 13 V-J signature model, with approximately 85% sensitivity and about 81% specificity obtained in cross-validation and 80%/75% obtained in testing. In validation, progression to ophthalmopathy was predicted by the model with 55% to 71% sensitivity and approximately 78% specificity, a median of approximately 6.5 months before onset. To identify TCR V-J signatures that set the groups apart, the researchers used a discovery cohort of 100 or so patients, made up of roughly 45 with Graves' ophthalmopathy and 57 with stable Graves' hyperthyroidism. Prospective prediction of ophthalmopathy was tested in an independent validation cohort consisting of roughly 19 hyperthyroidism patients and some 16 patients who later progressed to ophthalmopathy. The 85 to 100 discovery patients were randomly split 7:3 into training and test sets. Thyroid tissue and blood T-cell repertoires from six Graves' hyperthyroidism patients were also compared in the study. Following sampling, methimazole starting at 30 mg daily was given to hyperthyroidism patients, and high-dose intravenous methylprednisolone was given to ophthalmopathy patients. A second multiplex PCR round built the libraries, followed by size selection and purification. Sequencing of the libraries was done on an Illumina HiSeq2000 using paired-end 100 bp reads. SOAPnuke was used to process the raw data, removing reads that contained adapters or uncalled bases, had a mean Phred below 15, or lacked an exact match to the constant primer or identifier. High-quality paired reads were merged using COPE v1.2.5, and each unique nucleotide sequence was defined as a clonotype. MiTCR v1.1 was used to align the clonotypes against IMGT TRBV, TRBD and TRBJ reference segments. The analysis was restricted to V-J combinations with a frequency above 0.0001, which together covered 99% to 99.2% of the repertoires. The TCS score was defined as the ratio of F50 (clonal expansion) to E x V (chaos), calculated using BLOSUM62-based TCRdist between CDR3 peptides within each V-J. Welch's t-statistics and random forest reduced fewer than 600 V-J features to some 14, which were used in a naive Bayes classifier (R e1071). Sample size was not statistically predetermined, and blinding of investigators to group allocation was not performed. According to the paper, TCR Vbeta CDR3 sequencing was carried out on 135 peripheral blood samples, which came from under 50 ophthalmopathy, under 85 hyperthyroidism and some 17 progressor patients.

This sequence uses TRBV18 and TRBJ2-3; 11 middle bases align to TRBD2. The source was peripheral blood mononuclear cells (PBMCs), collected at new diagnosis, from a patient treated with antithyroid drugs. This receptor was obtained from a woman aged 25 to 39 with Graves disease. Donor details come from another sample of the same person, matched by shared clones. The CDR3 has the sequence CASSPRGGRKTSGEELNTQYF. The nucleotides read TGTGCCAGCTCACCCAGGGGAGGCCGGAAGACTAGCGGGGAGGAGTTGAATACGCAGTATTTT.